The clone carrying this T cell receptor (beta chain) was counted ten times or more. Researchers amplified the TCR beta CDR3 regions from RNA transcripts. A set of HTBI primers served as the primers for a first-round RT-PCR of the TCR CDR3. In TCRdb, the multiplex PCR reads were re-called with MiXCR into one record per CDR3 protein. The sample includes under 350,000 distinct CDR3 sequences, over 15% of them seen just once. The CDR3 is made up of 18 amino acids. With V trimmed by 5 bases and J by 1 base, 12 bases remained unmatched. This entry is derived from a study of T cells in Graves' hyperthyroidism and ophthalmopathy.

The sequence derives from a woman aged 45-59 years with Graves' hyperthyroidism. The rearrangement joins TRBV12-3 or TRBV12-4 to TRBJ2-3, with 10 nucleotides matching TRBD2. Sequencing used blood. This CDR3 reads CASSLSLSGGFGTDTQYF. The CDR3 coding sequence is TGTGCCAGCAGTCTTTCCCTTAGCGGGGGGTTTGGCACAGATACGCAGTATTTT.